The 9 T cell receptor beta chains reported below all come from one sample, sequenced in a study of CD8 T cells in Susac syndrome. cDNA came from approximately 0.5 to 1 ug RNA primed by random hexamers. TCRdb called the immunoSEQ multiplex PCR reads again in MiXCR, with one record for every CDR3 protein. The table includes over 150,000 distinct CDR3 sequences, about 94% detected once. Sequences were obtained from CD4+ T cells from PBMCs. The receptor set was obtained from a human donor with multiple sclerosis.

The chain recombines TRBV27 with TRBJ2-4; 9 bases are shared with TRBD2. The J segment lost 6 bases and the V segment lost 0 bases, leaving 9 bases of the junction unmatched. This CDR3 has 17 amino acids. Germline values: CDR1 MNHEY, CDR2 SMNVEV (reference sequence). The CDR3 loop is CASSLSREGLKGNIQYF. In DNA, the CDR3 is TGTGCCAGCAGTTTATCGCGGGAGGGCCTTAAAGGAAACATTCAGTACTTC.

The chain combines TRBV12-3 or TRBV12-4 with TRBJ2-5, with TRBD1 matching 7 bases. Unmatched junction bases numbered 6, after V lost 3 bases and J lost 2 bases. CDR3 length: 15 residues. This CDR3 reads CASSFYATGQETQYF. As DNA, the CDR3 is TGTGCCAGCAGTTTCTACGCGACAGGGCAAGAGACCCAGTACTTC.

The chain employs TRBV25-1 and TRBJ2-1, with D maybe TRBD2 (5 bases). CDR3 length: 11 amino acids. Germline V CDR1 and CDR2: MGHDK, SYGVNS. The V and J ends lost 5 bases and 13 bases respectively, with 12 bases between them. The CDR3 here is CASSLTGKQFF. The CDR3 DNA reads TGTGCCAGCAGTCTAACGGGGAAACAGTTCTTC.

The chain joins TRBV6-1 to TRBJ1-5; tentative D call: TRBD1 (6 bases). This CDR3 has 19 amino acids. Germline CDR1 reads MNHNS; CDR2 reads SASEGT. V dropped 3 bases and J dropped 0 bases, with 21 bases sitting between them. This CDR3 is CASSDLTGTQRLSNQPQHF. In DNA, the CDR3 is TGTGCCAGCAGTGACCTTACAGGGACCCAGAGACTTAGCAATCAGCCCCAGCATTTT.

The chain uses TRBV11-2 and TRBJ2-7; tentatively, D is TRBD1 (6 bases). Trimming pared 3 bases from V and 3 bases from J, leaving 12 bases between. CDR1 SGHAT and CDR2 FQNNGV come from the germline V gene. The CDR3 has 14 residues. CDR3 in amino acids: CASSFDRPSYEQYF. The CDR3 nucleotides are TGTGCCAGCAGCTTTGACAGGCCAAGCTACGAGCAGTACTTC. The full variable domain, completed using reference TRBV11-2 and TRBJ2-7, is EAGVAQSPRYKIIEKRQSVAFWCNPISGHATLYWYQQILGQGPKLLIQFQNNGVVDDSQLPKDRFSAERLKGVDSTLKIQPAKLEDSAVYLCASSFDRPSYEQYFGPGTRLTVT.

This clonotype appeared once. The chain combines TRBV7-2 with TRBJ2-2; D not resolved. V lost 5 bases to trimming and J lost 5 bases, with 12 bases between them. The CDR3 is 14 residues long. CDR1 is SGHTA and CDR2 is FQGNSA in the germline V gene. CDR3 DNA: TGTGCCAGCAGCCCAGCAATGCGGACCGGGGAGCTGTTTTTT. Protein product: CASSPAMRTGELFF.

This clonotype came up once. The rearrangement links TRBV24-1 to TRBJ2-2, with 7 bases lining up with TRBD1. Germline V gene sequence: CDR1 KGHDR, CDR2 SFDVKD. CDR3 size: 17 residues. The J segment lost 4 bases and the V segment lost 1 base, leaving 8 bases of the junction unmatched. As DNA, the CDR3 is TGTGCCACCAGTGATTTTGGGAGACAGGGAATCACCGGGGAGCTGTTTTTT. It translates to CATSDFGRQGITGELFF.

The CDR3 loop is CASSYYGQKGNIQYF. CDR3 nucleotide sequence: TGTGCCAGCAGCTACTATGGACAGAAAGGGAACATTCAGTACTTC. V gene TRBV5-6 combines with J gene TRBJ2-4; weak D call: TRBD1 (6 bases). CDR3 length: 15 amino acids. Germline CDR1 reads SGHDT; CDR2 reads YYEEEE. V lost 3 bases and J lost 7, with 17 bases in between. The whole variable domain, filled in from reference TRBV5-6 and TRBJ2-4, reads DAGVTQSPTHLIKTRGQQVTLRCSPKSGHDTVSWYQQALGQGPQFIFQYYEEEERQRGNFPDRFSGHQFPNYSSELNVNALLLGDSALYLCASSYYGQKGNIQYFGAGTRLSVL.

The chain couples TRBV2 to TRBJ2-7; D tentatively reads TRBD1 or TRBD2 (6 bases each). Germline loops: CDR1 SNHLY, CDR2 FYNNEI. This CDR3 is built from 12 residues. V lost 6 bases and J 9 bases, leaving 15 bases between the germline ends. The CDR3 region has the DNA TGTGCCAGCAGGGAGGGGGGCGCGGGGCAGTACTTC. Translating gives CASREGGAGQYF.